This TCR beta chain was sequenced in a study of T cell repertoires in cytomegalovirus infection. Study overall: Through public TCR beta signatures, both CMV infection and matching HLA type were indicated.

This clonotype has a handful of counts. The antigen is unknown. TCRdb re-called the reads with MiXCR, one entry per CDR3 protein. There are under 200,000 distinct CDR3 sequences in the sample; over 25% occur only once, and approximately 30% lies in the top ten. J lost 0 bases, V lost 5 bases, and 5 bases had no gene match. The CDR3 length is 16 residues. Whole-study findings and limits: The cumulative frequency of public TCR beta families distinguished individuals who carried CMV together with the relevant HLA. HLA-C-restricted TCR beta clonotypes specific for CMV led the ex vivo response.

Material for sequencing was PBMCs. This sequence joins TRBV12-3 or TRBV12-4 and TRBJ2-3; TRBD2 aligns across 10 bases. This receptor was obtained from a human donor in good health (CMV status not recorded). Some clones in this sample may be carry-over from other donors' samples. CDR3 coding DNA: TGTGCCAGCAGTAACCTAGCGGGGGATAGCACAGATACGCAGTATTTT. Translated, it gives CASSNLAGDSTDTQYF.